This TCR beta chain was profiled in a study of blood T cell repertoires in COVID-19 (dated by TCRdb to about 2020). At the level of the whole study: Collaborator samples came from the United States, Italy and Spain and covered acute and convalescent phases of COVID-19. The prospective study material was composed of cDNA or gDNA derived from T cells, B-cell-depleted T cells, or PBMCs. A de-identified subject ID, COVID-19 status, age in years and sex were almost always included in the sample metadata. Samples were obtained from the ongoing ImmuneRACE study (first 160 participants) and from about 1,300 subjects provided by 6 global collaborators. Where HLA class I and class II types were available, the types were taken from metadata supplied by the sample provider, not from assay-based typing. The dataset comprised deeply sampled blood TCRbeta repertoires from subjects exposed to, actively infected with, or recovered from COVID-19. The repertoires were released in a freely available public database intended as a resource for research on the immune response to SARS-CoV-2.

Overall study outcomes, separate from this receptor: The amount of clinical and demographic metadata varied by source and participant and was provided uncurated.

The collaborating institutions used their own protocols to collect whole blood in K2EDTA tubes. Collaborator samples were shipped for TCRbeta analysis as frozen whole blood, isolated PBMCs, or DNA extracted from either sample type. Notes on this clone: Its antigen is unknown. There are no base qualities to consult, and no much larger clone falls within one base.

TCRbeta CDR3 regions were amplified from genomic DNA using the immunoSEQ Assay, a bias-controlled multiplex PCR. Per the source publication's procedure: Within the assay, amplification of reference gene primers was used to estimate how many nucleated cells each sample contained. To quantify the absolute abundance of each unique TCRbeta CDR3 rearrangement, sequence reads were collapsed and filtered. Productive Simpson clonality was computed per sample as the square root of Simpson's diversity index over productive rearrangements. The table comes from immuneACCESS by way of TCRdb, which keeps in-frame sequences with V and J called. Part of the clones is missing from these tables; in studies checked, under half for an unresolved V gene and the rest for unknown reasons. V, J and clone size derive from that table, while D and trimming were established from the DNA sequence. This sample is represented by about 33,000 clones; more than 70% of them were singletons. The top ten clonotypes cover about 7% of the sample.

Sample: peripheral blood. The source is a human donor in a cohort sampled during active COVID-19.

The DNA reads TGTGCCAGCAGCACCGCAGGATTAGGGCAGTACTTC. Its product reads: CASSTAGLGQYF. Recombination linked TRBV6-2 or TRBV6-3 to TRBJ2-7; the D gene cannot be named for sure. In the germline V gene, CDR1 corresponds to MNHEY and CDR2 to SVGEGT. V is shortened by 6 bases, J by 9 bases, and the region joining them spans 15 bases. From its cysteine to its phenylalanine, the CDR3 spans 12 amino acids. The read is trimmed to its CDR3 DNA, 36 bases read in frame from base 1.